This entry features one TCR beta chain sequence. This entry belongs to a study of cytomegalovirus exposure and HLA in healthy donors. Both 60 Vbeta primers and 13 Jbeta primers went into the PCR. Sequencing was performed with immunoSEQ multiplex PCR; in TCRdb, only in-frame clones are kept and a portion is missing. The sample has under 150,000 clones, around 85% seen once. V was clipped by 0 bases and J by 7 bases, with 8 bases between them. Germline CDR1 and CDR2: SGHTS and YDEGEE. The CDR3 consists of 14 residues. The V call is TRBV5-8, the J call TRBJ1-6; no reliable D call. The sample was PBMCs. This receptor was taken from a young woman in good health and CMV-seropositive. The CDR3 spells CASSLAGGNSPLHF. The CDR3 DNA reads as TGTGCCAGCAGCTTGGCGGGAGGGAATTCACCCCTCCACTTT.